The rows below give T cell receptor beta chains drawn from one sample of a study of shared clonotypes between healthy human individuals. TCRdb's table, derived via immunoSEQ multiplex PCR, lists solely in-frame clones and lacks some. The profile covers over a million clones, with 96% appearing a single time and about 1.2% taken by the ten largest. Material for sequencing was naive CD4+ T cells sorted from blood. The receptors here all came from a man aged 30 to 45 in good health. The CDR3 runs from the conserved cysteine through the conserved F or W. D genes are given only for firm matches. Some rows have no size entry. The others give once, few or many, or a class for an expanded clone.

V	J	D	size	DNA	CDR3
TRBV11-2	TRBJ2-7	TRBD1	.	TGTGCCAGCAGAAGGCCGGGACAGGGCTACTACGAGCAGTACTTC	CASRRPGQGYYEQYF
TRBV10-2	TRBJ2-1	TRBD2	.	TGCGCCAGCAGTGAGGGACTAGCGGGGAACAATGAGCAGTTCTTC	CASSEGLAGNNEQFF
TRBV18	TRBJ2-1	TRBD2	.	TGTGCCAGCTCCCCTCCTAATAGCGGGAGGGGTGGGCGTGAGCAGTTCTTC	CASSPPNSGRGGREQFF
TRBV5-4	TRBJ2-7	TRBD2	.	TGTGCCAGCAGTCCAAAGGCGGGAGGGCCCTCTGGTGGACAATACGAGCAGTACTTC	CASSPKAGGPSGGQYEQYF
TRBV27	TRBJ2-2	.	.	TGTGCCAGCAGTTTAATCTCCCGGAACACCGGGGAGCTGTTTTTT	CASSLISRNTGELFF
TRBV5-1	TRBJ2-5	.	.	TGCGCCAGCGCGGTCGACCCGGGGTTAGAGACCCAGTACTTC	CASAVDPGLETQYF
TRBV11-2	TRBJ1-1	TRBD1	.	TGTGCCAGCAGATCTGACAGGGGCTGGCCTGAAGCTTTCTTT	CASRSDRGWPEAFF
TRBV11-2	TRBJ2-5	.	.	TGTGCCAGCAGCTTACAGGAGACCCAGTACTTC	CASSLQETQYF
TRBV11-2	TRBJ2-7	TRBD2	.	TGTGCCAGCAGCTCTTTAGCGGGGGGACCCTACGAGCAGTACTTC	CASSSLAGGPYEQYF
TRBV6-4	TRBJ2-2	.	.	TGTGCCAGCAGTGACAGGACGAACACCGGGGAGCTGTTTTTT	CASSDRTNTGELFF
TRBV10-3	TRBJ2-2	.	.	TGTGCCATCTCCTTGGGCAGTCTGAACACCGGGGAGCTGTTTTTT	CAISLGSLNTGELFF
TRBV5-5	TRBJ2-1	.	.	TGTGCCAGCAGCTTCGACCCTTTCAATGAGCAGTTCTTC	CASSFDPFNEQFF
TRBV10-2	TRBJ2-7	TRBD1	once	TGCGCCAGCAGATGGGGACAGGGGTACGAGCAGTACTTC	CASRWGQGYEQYF
TRBV19	TRBJ2-1	TRBD1	.	TGTGCCAGTAGTATGGACACAGGGGGCGATGAGCAGTTCTTC	CASSMDTGGDEQFF
TRBV5-1	TRBJ2-3	.	.	TGCGCCAGCCGCCTAGGCCGGGGGGCAGGCACAGATACGCAGTATTTT	CASRLGRGAGTDTQYF
TRBV5-1	TRBJ1-5	.	.	TGCGCCAGCAGCCCTCCTCGCAGGGGCCGGGAGCCCCAGCATTTT	CASSPPRRGREPQHF
TRBV7-6	TRBJ2-5	TRBD2	.	TGTGCCAGCAGCCCAGGACTAGCGGAGACCCAGTACTTC	CASSPGLAETQYF
TRBV18	TRBJ2-2	TRBD2	.	TGTGCCAGCTCACCGGGACTAGCGAGGAACGGGGAGCTGTTTTTT	CASSPGLARNGELFF
TRBV30	TRBJ2-7	.	.	TGTGCCTGGGGACAGGGAGGGTACGAGCAGTACTTC	CAWGQGGYEQYF